This passage covers 25 T cell receptor beta chains from one sample sequenced in a study of CD8 T cells in Susac syndrome (dated by TCRdb to the late 2010s). The library was built by means of the immunoSEQ multiplex PCR assay. RNA was extracted using the RNeasy kit, and roughly 0.5 to 1 ug of the RNA was reverse transcribed with random hexamers. TCRdb itself trimmed the public reads at Q25 with fastp, ran MiXCR and retained productive beta chains. Here each entry gathers all rows of one CDR3 protein and keeps the most common genes and DNA. Counted in this sample were approximately 150,000 distinct CDR3 sequences; approximately 94% of them appeared once. The ten largest make up around 0.08% of the sample. The sequencing input was CD4+ T cells from PBMCs. The source is a human donor in good health.

The chain uses TRBV12-3 or TRBV12-4 and TRBJ1-5; 8 bases are a match to TRBD1. With V trimmed by 5 bases and J by 0 bases, 6 bases remained unmatched. The CDR3 sequence is 16 residues long. DNA for the CDR3: TGTGCCAGCAGTAAGCGACAGGGGAATAGCAATCAGCCCCAGCATTTT. Its translation: CASSKRQGNSNQPQHF.

The V and J genes are TRBV25-1 and TRBJ1-2; 7 bases align to TRBD1. The germline V gene has CDR1 MGHDK and CDR2 SYGVNS. This CDR3 spans 13 amino acids. V was clipped by 9 bases and J by 0 bases; unmatched bases: 4. This CDR3 is CASRGTANYGYTF. CDR3 DNA sequence: TGTGCCAGTAGGGGGACAGCTAACTATGGCTACACCTTC.

V usage is TRBV20-1 and J usage is TRBJ1-2; weak D call: TRBD1 (5 bases). This CDR3 has 12 amino acids. Germline assignment: CDR1 DFQATT and CDR2 SNEGSKA (reference sequence). V dropped 5 bases and J dropped 6 bases, with 13 bases sitting between them. The CDR3 spells CSAPRGVDGYTF. The CDR3 DNA reads as TGCAGTGCTCCCCGGGGGGTTGATGGCTACACCTTC.

J is TRBJ2-2 and V is TRBV5-6, with 9 positions matching TRBD1. Germline values: CDR1 SGHDT, CDR2 YYEEEE. Unmatched junction bases numbered 19, after V lost 4 bases and J lost 6 bases. This CDR3 has 19 residues. The CDR3 nucleotides are TGTGCCAGCAGCAAAGCCGGGACAGGGTTCGGAGGGGGGGCCGGGGAGCTGTTTTTT. Protein: CASSKAGTGFGGGAGELFF.

This chain joins TRBV6-5 and TRBJ2-7, with 11 bases identical to TRBD2. J lost 4 bases, V lost 8 bases, and 7 bases had no gene match. Germline V CDR1 and CDR2: MNHEY, SVGAGI. The CDR3 loop spans 14 amino acids. CDR3 nucleotides: TGTGCCAGCGGGTTGGGGACTAGCGGATACGAGCAGTACTTC. It specifies CASGLGTSGYEQYF.

The chain employs TRBV7-8 and TRBJ1-1; D remains unclear. The CDR3 is 13 residues long. Deletions cut 7 bases from V and 1 base from J, with 10 bases between. Germline V gene lookup returns CDR1 SGHVS and CDR2 FQNEAQ. The CDR3 DNA is TGTGCCAGCACCCGGGGAACGAACACTGAAGCTTTCTTT. It translates to CASTRGTNTEAFF.

J is TRBJ1-1 and V is TRBV7-6; D uncertain. The ends were cut back, 1 base at V and 3 bases at J, with 6 bases in the middle. This CDR3 has 13 amino acids. The germline V gene has CDR1 SGHVS and CDR2 FNYEAQ. Written as DNA, the CDR3 is TGTGCCAGCAGCTTAGACACTTACACTGAAGCTTTCTTT. The encoded protein is CASSLDTYTEAFF.

The chain joins TRBV2 to TRBJ2-6; 8 bases are shared with TRBD1. The CDR3 totals 20 residues. CDR1 is SNHLY, CDR2 FYNNEI, per germline. V lost 2 bases and J lost 2; bases outside the gene matches: 14. The CDR3 protein is CASSERALTGVQTGANVLTF. CDR3 sequence (DNA): TGTGCCAGCAGTGAAAGGGCGTTGACAGGGGTTCAAACTGGGGCCAACGTCCTGACTTTC.

The V call is TRBV24-1, the J call TRBJ1-2; D gene unclear. Trimming shortened V by 5 bases and J by 8 bases, and 8 bases separated the two germline ends. The CDR3 totals 11 residues. Per the germline V gene, CDR1 is KGHDR and CDR2 is SFDVKD. The CDR3: CATSGGWGYTF. In DNA, the CDR3 is TGTGCCACCAGTGGCGGGTGGGGCTACACCTTC.

V usage is TRBV29-1 and J usage is TRBJ1-5; D unclear. The CDR3 runs 13 residues. Germline loops: CDR1 SQVTM, CDR2 ANQGSEA. V was clipped by 4 bases and J by 4 bases, with 11 bases between them. CDR3 coding DNA: TGCAGCGTTGGGGGATCCAGTAATCAGCCCCAGCATTTT. It yields the protein CSVGGSSNQPQHF.

V gene TRBV5-6 combines with J gene TRBJ2-3, with 9 bases aligning to TRBD2. V lost 1 base, J lost 4 bases, and 10 bases stayed unmatched. Germline lookup yields CDR1 SGHDT and CDR2 YYEEEE. The CDR3 length is 17 residues. Here the CDR3 reads CASSLSLRLAGPDTQYF. The CDR3 coding sequence is TGTGCCAGCAGCTTGAGTCTGCGGCTAGCGGGGCCAGATACGCAGTATTTT.

The V gene is TRBV5-1, the J gene TRBJ1-2, with D possibly being TRBD1 (6 bases). The V and J ends lost 4 bases and 5 bases respectively, with 12 bases between them. Germline values: CDR1 SGHRS, CDR2 YFSETQ. CDR3 length: 13 residues. The CDR3 coding sequence is TGCGCCAGCAGCGCTGGACAGCAGTATGGCTACACCTTC. This encodes CASSAGQQYGYTF.

The chain combines TRBV11-2 with TRBJ2-5; 9 bases are a match to TRBD2. The CDR3 consists of 16 residues. The trim removed 1 base at V and 9 bases at J, leaving 12 bases unmatched. Germline CDR1 and CDR2: SGHAT and FQNNGV. CDR3 in amino acids: CASSLVPSGAARPQYF. In DNA, the CDR3 is TGTGCCAGCAGCTTAGTTCCTAGCGGGGCCGCGAGGCCCCAGTACTTC.

This sequence joins TRBV10-2 and TRBJ2-7; D is possibly TRBD2 (5 bases). The CDR3 length is 13 residues. V shed 0 bases and J shed 4 bases, with 7 bases lying between them. Germline V lookup: CDR1 WSHSY, CDR2 SAAADI. The DNA for the CDR3 is TGCGCCAGCAGTGAGTCAGGGAGATACGAGCAGTACTTC. This gives the protein CASSESGRYEQYF.

V gene TRBV7-3 combines with J gene TRBJ2-3; D gene unclear. V was shortened by 3 bases and J by 2 bases, with 9 bases between the two germline ends. The CDR3 extends over 14 amino acids. Germline lookup yields CDR1 SGHTA and CDR2 FQGTGA. The chain's CDR3 is CASSFLRNTDTQYF. Here the CDR3 DNA reads TGTGCCAGCAGCTTCCTTCGTAACACAGATACGCAGTATTTT.

The rearrangement joins TRBV25-1 to TRBJ1-2; D is possibly TRBD1 (6 bases). The germline V and J ends were trimmed by 5 bases and 0 bases, with 10 bases remaining between them. CDR3 length: 14 residues. Germline lookup yields CDR1 MGHDK and CDR2 SYGVNS. The CDR3 loop is CASSYDRPNYGYTF. The CDR3 DNA reads as TGTGCCAGCAGTTACGACAGGCCTAACTATGGCTACACCTTC.

The J gene is TRBJ1-5, the V gene TRBV12-3 or TRBV12-4, with D possibly being TRBD1 (5 bases). The CDR3 covers 14 residues. V lost 4 bases, J lost 6 bases, and 13 bases lay in between. Here the CDR3 DNA reads TGTGCCAGCAGTTCCAGGGTGGGAAGTCAGCCCCAGCATTTT. Its translation is CASSSRVGSQPQHF.

The rearrangement uses TRBV30 and TRBJ1-4; a weak D match, TRBD1 (5 bases). The CDR3 spans 12 residues. Per germline, CDR1 GTSNPN and CDR2 SVGIG (reference sequence). The germline V and J ends were trimmed by 5 bases and 6 bases, with 10 bases remaining between them. The CDR3 region has the DNA TGTGCCTGGGGGGACTCGGATGAAAAACTGTTTTTT. Protein product: CAWGDSDEKLFF.

The chain employs TRBV7-9 and TRBJ2-1; D unclear. The CDR3 spans 12 residues. From germline, CDR1 is SEHNR and CDR2 FQNEAQ (reference sequence). V lost 3 bases and J 10 bases, leaving 10 bases between the germline ends. CDR3 sequence: CASSFEFGEQFF. The CDR3 DNA reads as TGTGCCAGCAGCTTCGAGTTCGGGGAGCAGTTCTTC.

This chain links TRBV10-3 with TRBJ2-5; no clear D. The ends were cut back, 0 bases at V and 4 bases at J, with 0 bases in the middle. The CDR3 is 11 amino acids. CDR1 and CDR2 (germline): ENHRY, SYGVKD. The CDR3 spells CAISESETQYF. DNA for the CDR3: TGTGCCATCAGTGAGTCAGAGACCCAGTACTTC.

This chain connects TRBV24-1 to TRBJ2-7; D is undetermined. Trimming left V 1 base short and J 7 bases short, with 4 bases between. Germline loops: CDR1 KGHDR, CDR2 SFDVKD. This CDR3 is 11 amino acids long. The chain's CDR3 is CATSDFREQYF. The CDR3 DNA reads as TGTGCCACCAGTGATTTTCGGGAGCAGTACTTC.

This clonotype was counted between two and nine times. The chain is built from TRBV6-5 and TRBJ1-5, with TRBD1 matching over 7 bases. The trim removed 1 base at V and 4 bases at J, leaving 7 bases unmatched. This CDR3 region has 16 residues. Germline assignment: CDR1 MNHEY and CDR2 SVGAGI. The CDR3 loop is CASSYLTGRGNQPQHF. CDR3 nucleotide sequence: TGTGCCAGCAGTTACTTGACAGGGCGCGGTAATCAGCCCCAGCATTTT.

In this sample, this clonotype turned up once. A read error may produce the germline difference seen at one junction end. The J gene is TRBJ1-1, the V gene TRBV7-7; D is perhaps TRBD1 (5 bases). The CDR3 runs 15 residues. Germline V gene lookup returns CDR1 SSHAT and CDR2 FNYEAQ (reference sequence). CDR3 sequence: CASSPLRGANTEAFF. The CDR3 DNA reads as TGTGCTAGCAGTCCCCTCCGCGGGGCGAACACTGAAGCTTTCTTT.

This chain connects TRBV2 to TRBJ1-5; TRBD1 matches 7 bases. The CDR3 extends over 16 amino acids. Germline CDR1 reads SNHLY; CDR2 reads FYNNEI. With V trimmed by 1 base and J by 4 bases, 7 bases remained unmatched. CDR3 bases: TGTGCCAGCAGTGAAGTCAGGGGGAAAGGAAATCAGCCCCAGCATTTT. Translation gives CASSEVRGKGNQPQHF.

This chain connects TRBV18 to TRBJ1-4; the D gene is possibly TRBD1 (5 bases). The CDR3 has 15 amino acids. Trimming removed 3 bases from V and 3 bases from J, with 11 bases in between. The germline V gene has CDR1 KGHSH and CDR2 LQKENI. The CDR3 sequence: CASSPSGQSNEKLFF. In DNA form, the CDR3 reads TGTGCCAGCTCACCTTCGGGGCAGTCTAATGAAAAACTGTTTTTT.